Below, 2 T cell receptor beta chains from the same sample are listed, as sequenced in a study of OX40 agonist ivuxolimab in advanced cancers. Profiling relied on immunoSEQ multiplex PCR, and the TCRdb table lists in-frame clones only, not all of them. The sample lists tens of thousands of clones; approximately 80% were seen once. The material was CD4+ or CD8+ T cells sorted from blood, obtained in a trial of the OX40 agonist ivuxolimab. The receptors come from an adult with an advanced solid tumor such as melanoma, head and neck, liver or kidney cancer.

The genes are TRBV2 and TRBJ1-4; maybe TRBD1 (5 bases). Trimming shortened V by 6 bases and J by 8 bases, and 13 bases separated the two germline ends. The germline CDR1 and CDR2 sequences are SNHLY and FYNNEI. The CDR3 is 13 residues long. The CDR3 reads CASSSGTLEKLFF. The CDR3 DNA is TGTGCCAGCAGCTCGGGGACTCTGGAAAAACTGTTTTTT. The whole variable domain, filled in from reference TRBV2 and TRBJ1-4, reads EPEVTQTPSHQVTQMGQEVILRCVPISNHLYFYWYRQILGQKVEFLVSFYNNEISEKSEIFDDQFSVERPDGSNFTLKIRSTKLEDSAMYFCASSSGTLEKLFFGSGTQLSVL.

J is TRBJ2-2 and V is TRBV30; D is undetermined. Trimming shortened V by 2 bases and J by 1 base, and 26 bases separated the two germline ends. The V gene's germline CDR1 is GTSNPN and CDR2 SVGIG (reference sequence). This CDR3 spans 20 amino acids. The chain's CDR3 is CAWSKVPTGAGFGNTGELFF. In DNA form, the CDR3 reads TGTGCCTGGAGTAAGGTTCCTACGGGCGCTGGATTCGGGAACACCGGGGAGCTGTTTTTT.